This T cell receptor (beta chain) came from a study of radiotherapy plus CTLA-4 blockade in lung cancer. This clone turned up a few times. The repertoire was sequenced with immunoSEQ multiplex PCR; TCRdb's copy has only in-frame clones and lacks some. The sample lists 40,000 to 55,000 clones, 75% to 80% occurring once. Trimming cost V 1 base and J 0 bases, with 7 bases left between them. The CDR3 totals 15 residues. Germline lookup yields CDR1 KGHSH and CDR2 LQKENI. The source material was peripheral blood, sampled from a patient treated with radiotherapy plus ipilimumab. The V and J genes are TRBV18 and TRBJ1-3; a possible D gene is TRBD1 (5 bases). The clonotype originates from a human donor with non-small cell lung cancer whose response to radiotherapy plus ipilimumab could not be evaluated. CDR3 in amino acids: CASSPLDSSGNTIYF. CDR3 nucleotide sequence: TGTGCCAGCTCACCACTTGACAGCTCTGGAAACACCATATATTTT.